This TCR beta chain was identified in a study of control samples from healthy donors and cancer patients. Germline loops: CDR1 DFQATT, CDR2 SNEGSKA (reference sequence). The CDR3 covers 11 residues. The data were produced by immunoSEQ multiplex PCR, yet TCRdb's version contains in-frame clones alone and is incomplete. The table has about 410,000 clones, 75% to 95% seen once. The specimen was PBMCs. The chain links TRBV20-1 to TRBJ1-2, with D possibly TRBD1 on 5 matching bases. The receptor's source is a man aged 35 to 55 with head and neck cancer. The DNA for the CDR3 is TGCAGGATACAGGAAGACTATGGCTACACCTTC. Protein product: CRIQEDYGYTF.